This TCR beta chain derives from a study of kidney transplant recipient with SARS-CoV-2 infection. TCRdb ran MiXCR on the reads and lists one entry per CDR3 protein. The sample includes some 220,000 distinct CDR3 sequences, 25% to 35% of them seen just once. This clonotype was counted only a few times. This sequence originates from a male patient aged 30 to 39 who had COVID-19 and was a kidney transplant recipient. Some T cells could come from the graft donor. This specimen consisted of a blood sample, obtained at baseline and between days 110 and 120 from a kidney transplant recipient.

DNA of the CDR3: TGTGCCAGCAGCTCTCCGACAGGGTACAATGAGCAGTTCTTC. Its protein product is CASSSPTGYNEQFF. The genes are TRBV5-5 and TRBJ2-1; 7 nucleotides align to TRBD1. This CDR3 region has 14 residues. Germline values: CDR1 SGHKS, CDR2 YYEKEE (reference sequence). V was pared by 3 bases and J by 4 bases, with 4 bases of the junction left unmatched.